This T cell receptor (beta chain) was obtained from a study of CD8 T cells in Susac syndrome. Random hexamers were used to reverse transcribe an amount of roughly 0.5 to 1 ug RNA. An immunoSEQ multiplex PCR generated amplified TCR beta CDR3 products spanning 54 Vbeta and 13 Jbeta. TCRdb re-called the immunoSEQ multiplex PCR reads through MiXCR, storing one row per CDR3 protein. Of roughly 300,000 distinct CDR3 sequences in the sample, about 85% are singletons; the top ten hold over 0.09%. Deletions cut 1 base from V and 2 bases from J, with 17 bases between. CDR1 is SGHAT, CDR2 FQNNGV, per germline. The CDR3 totals 17 residues. High-throughput TCR beta sequencing covered peripheral CD8+ and CD4+ T cells.

The sequencing input was CD8+ T cells from PBMCs. The chain uses TRBV11-2 and TRBJ1-2; possible D gene TRBD1, 6 bases. The TCR was taken from a human donor with multiple sclerosis. The DNA of the CDR3 is TGTGCCAGCAGCTTAGCCCCAGGGGCCATCACCAACTATGGCTACACCTTC. This gives the protein CASSLAPGAITNYGYTF.